The sequence of this TCR beta chain was determined in a study of blood T cells in healthy people across ages. The donors, aged roughly 6 to 90, were healthy Caucasians from Russia. For the second PCR, which ran for about 6 to 11 cycles, a sample-barcoded 5' primer and a J-beta primer mix were used. TCRdb redid the calling of the 5' RACE reads with MiXCR, one entry per CDR3 protein. The table lists 700,000 to 950,000 distinct CDR3 sequences, roughly 64% of them singletons. Germline V gene data show CDR1 as SEHNR and CDR2 as FQNEAQ (reference sequence). V was trimmed by 9 bases and J by 1 base, leaving 10 bases between them. CDR3 length: 13 amino acids.

Specimen: blood. The receptor was isolated from a man aged 30 to 45 in good health. This chain uses TRBV7-9 with TRBJ2-1; D possibly corresponds to TRBD2 (5 bases). This CDR3 is CARKGASYNEQFF. The CDR3 bases are TGTGCCAGAAAGGGAGCTTCCTACAATGAGCAGTTCTTC.